This T cell receptor (beta chain) was profiled in a study of blood T cell repertoires in COVID-19. Original processing notes: Estimation of nucleated cell counts was performed using reference gene primer amplification. Libraries were prepared by immunoSEQ multiplex PCR; TCRdb keeps only in-frame clonotypes and omits some of them. V, J and clone size were drawn from that table, and D and trimming were deduced from the DNA. The sample has over 200,000 clones; 75% to 90% are singletons. The count of this clone is one. CDR1 is SNHLY and CDR2 is FYNNEI in the germline V gene. Trimming shortened V by 7 bases and J by 4 bases, and 8 bases separated the two germline ends. The CDR3 is made up of 13 amino acids.

The sample was PBMCs or T cells enriched from blood (not recorded which). The origin of this receptor is a man aged 35-49 years who had recovered from COVID-19. The chain carries TRBV2 and TRBJ1-6; D call uncertain. In DNA, the CDR3 is TGTGCCAGCAAGGAGGGATATAATTCACCCCTCCACTTT. Amino acids: CASKEGYNSPLHF.